The 30 T cell receptor beta chains reported below all come from one sample, sequenced in a study of blood T cell repertoires in COVID-19. The assay was immunoSEQ multiplex PCR, and TCRdb's table has in-frame clones only and misses some. The data show approximately 180,000 clones, with 87% seen just once and around 1.2% held by the top ten. Sequencing used PBMCs or T cells enriched from blood (not recorded which). The origin of the receptors is a human donor with acute COVID-19. The donor label of this sample is uncertain.

This clone appeared a single time. The rearrangement joins TRBV15 to TRBJ1-3; the D gene is possibly TRBD1 (5 bases). V gave up 6 bases and J gave up 0 bases, with 15 bases separating them. This CDR3 comprises 16 residues. CDR1 is LNHNV, CDR2 YYDKDF, per germline (reference sequence). Here the CDR3 reads CATSGTGLYSGNTIYF. The CDR3 bases are TGTGCCACCAGTGGTACAGGCTTATACTCTGGAAACACCATATATTTT.

The chain employs TRBV19 and TRBJ2-2; 7 bases match TRBD1. The J segment lost 3 bases and the V segment lost 4 bases, leaving 8 bases of the junction unmatched. Germline CDR1 LNHDA, CDR2 SQIVND (reference sequence). This CDR3 contains 16 residues. The CDR3 nucleotides read TGTGCCAGTAGTAACACACAGGGGCTCTACACCGGGGAGCTGTTTTTT. Protein product: CASSNTQGLYTGELFF.

The V and J genes are TRBV6-5 and TRBJ2-7; maybe TRBD2 (6 bases). Germline V gene sequence: CDR1 MNHEY, CDR2 SVGAGI. This CDR3 region has 14 residues. Trimming cost V 0 bases and J 5 bases, with 11 bases left between them. CDR3 in DNA: TGTGCCAGCAGTTACTCTCGGGGGAACCACGAGCAGTACTTC. It is translated as CASSYSRGNHEQYF.

The J gene is TRBJ2-6, the V gene TRBV2, with D perhaps TRBD1 (5 bases). CDR1 and CDR2 (germline): SNHLY, FYNNEI. CDR3 length equals 15 residues. V dropped 8 bases and J dropped 1 base, with 12 bases sitting between them. CDR3 in amino acids: CASGAGKSGANVLTF. CDR3 bases: TGTGCCAGCGGGGCAGGGAAGTCTGGGGCCAACGTCCTGACTTTC.

The chain employs TRBV24-1 and TRBJ2-1; TRBD1 matches at 9 bases. The CDR3 is 16 residues long. The trim removed 3 bases at V and 4 bases at J, leaving 6 bases unmatched. The germline CDR1 and CDR2 sequences are KGHDR and SFDVKD. CDR3 DNA: TGTGCCACCAGTGATCCCACGACAGGGGGATACAATGAGCAGTTCTTC. This gives the protein CATSDPTTGGYNEQFF.

This chain uses TRBV4-1 with TRBJ1-1; 7 nucleotides match TRBD1. With V trimmed by 0 bases and J by 5 bases, 3 bases remained unmatched. This CDR3 contains 14 residues. Germline-derived CDR1 and CDR2 are MGHRA and YSYEKL. DNA of the CDR3: TGCGCCAGCAGCCAAGAGCCAGGGGGGACTGAAGCTTTCTTT. This translates into CASSQEPGGTEAFF.

This clone was picked up one time. The genes are TRBV4-2 and TRBJ2-3; 13 bases match TRBD2. Losses at the gene ends were 2 bases for V and 4 bases for J; bases not matched to a gene: 3. The CDR3 is 16 residues long. Looked up from germline, CDR1 is LGHNA and CDR2 is YNFKEQ. This CDR3 reads CASSQSGTSGADTQYF. In DNA form, the CDR3 reads TGTGCCAGCAGCCAATCCGGGACTAGCGGGGCAGATACGCAGTATTTT.

The V call is TRBV5-5, the J call TRBJ2-7; maybe TRBD1 (6 bases). Between the trimmed V and J ends, which lost 0 bases and 5 bases, there was a span of 9 bases. Germline CDR1 SGHKS, CDR2 YYEKEE (reference sequence). This CDR3 comprises 13 residues. This CDR3 reads CASSLVGGNEQYF. The CDR3 bases are TGTGCCAGCAGCTTGGTAGGGGGTAACGAGCAGTACTTC. The complete variable domain, with remaining parts taken from reference TRBV5-5 and TRBJ2-7, reads DAGVTQSPTHLIKTRGQQVTLRCSPISGHKSVSWYQQVLGQGPQFIFQYYEKEERGRGNFPDRFSARQFPNYSSELNVNALLLGDSALYLCASSLVGGNEQYFGPGTRLTVT.

The chain combines TRBV21-1 with TRBJ2-7; TRBD2 is the table's D call and was not checked against the DNA. TRBV21-1 is designated a pseudogene. This CDR3 region has 20 residues. Here the CDR3 reads CASSKDWKGVNSGSSYEQYF. The CDR3 DNA follows: TGTGCCAGCAGCAAAGATTGGAAGGGAGTGAACTCCGGTAGCTCCTACGAGCAGTACTTC.

The chain uses TRBV4-3 and TRBJ1-4, with 9 bases that match TRBD1. CDR1 is LGHNA and CDR2 is YSLEER in the germline V gene. V shed 5 bases, J shed 7 bases, and the junction held 5 bases outside the gene matches. The CDR3 consists of 14 residues. CDR3 DNA sequence: TGCGCCAGCAGCAGGGGACAGGGTAGTGAAAAACTGTTTTTT. It specifies CASSRGQGSEKLFF.

The chain joins TRBV27 to TRBJ1-1; D unresolved. The CDR3 contains 13 residues. Germline lookup yields CDR1 MNHEY and CDR2 SMNVEV (reference sequence). V lost 0 bases, J lost 3 bases, and 5 bases lay in between. CDR3 protein: CASSLSGHTEAFF. CDR3 bases: TGTGCCAGCAGTTTATCTGGCCACACTGAAGCTTTCTTT.

This clone was observed a handful of times. The chain couples TRBV4-1 to TRBJ1-5; no definite D call. The CDR3 is made up of 13 amino acids. Germline CDR1 and CDR2: MGHRA and YSYEKL. Trimming removed 4 bases at V and 3 bases at J, with 7 bases between. CDR3 coding DNA: TGCGCCAGCAGCCCAGGTTTCAATCAGCCCCAGCATTTT. It translates to CASSPGFNQPQHF.

J is TRBJ2-3 and V is TRBV28; tentatively, D is TRBD1 (6 bases). This CDR3 spans 14 amino acids. V dropped 6 bases and J dropped 5 bases, with 15 bases sitting between them. Germline CDR1 and CDR2: MDHEN and SYDVKM. This CDR3 reads CASRKQGSVDTQYF. CDR3 DNA sequence: TGTGCCAGCAGGAAACAGGGTAGCGTAGATACGCAGTATTTT. Together with reference TRBV28 and TRBJ2-3, the CDR3 gives the full variable domain: DVKVTQSSRYLVKRTGEKVFLECVQDMDHENMFWYRQDPGLGLRLIYFSYDVKMKEKGDIPEGYSVSREKKERFSLILESASTNQTSMYLCASRKQGSVDTQYFGPGTRLTVL.

J is TRBJ1-5 and V is TRBV12-3 or TRBV12-4, with D perhaps matching TRBD1 (5 bases). Trimming left V 6 bases short and J 4 bases short, with 7 bases between. The CDR3 sequence is 12 residues long. The CDR3 here is CASSAGNQPQHF. The DNA of the CDR3 is TGTGCCAGCAGCGCAGGGAATCAGCCCCAGCATTTT.

The V and J genes are TRBV6-2 or TRBV6-3 and TRBJ2-3; D might be TRBD1 (6 bases). The CDR3 is made up of 14 amino acids. V lost 5 bases and J 4 bases, leaving 13 bases between the germline ends. Germline CDR1 MNHEY, CDR2 SVGEGT. CDR3 in DNA: TGTGCCAGCAGTGGGGGCAGTGGAGCAGATACGCAGTATTTT. Protein: CASSGGSGADTQYF.

V is TRBV29-1 and J is TRBJ2-1; 9 bases match TRBD2. Germline values: CDR1 SQVTM, CDR2 ANQGSEA. Unmatched junction bases numbered 8, after V lost 6 bases and J lost 5 bases. This CDR3 region has 14 residues. The CDR3 sequence is CSVAPSGVDNEQFF. Written as DNA, the CDR3 is TGCAGCGTGGCCCCTAGCGGGGTGGACAATGAGCAGTTCTTC.

The rearrangement uses TRBV7-2 and TRBJ2-2; perhaps TRBD1 as D (6 bases). Germline V CDR1 and CDR2: SGHTA, FQGNSA. The CDR3 contains 14 residues. V lost 7 bases to trimming and J lost 6 bases, with 15 bases between them. The CDR3 sequence is CASNPKTGAGELFF. The CDR3 bases are TGTGCCAGCAATCCAAAGACAGGCGCCGGGGAGCTGTTTTTT.

The chain employs TRBV4-1 and TRBJ1-1, with D maybe TRBD1 (6 bases). The V and J ends lost 8 bases and 3 bases respectively, with 16 bases between them. Germline CDR1 MGHRA, CDR2 YSYEKL. This CDR3 spans 14 amino acids. CDR3 bases: TGCGCCAGCCTCCGGACAGTGGGGGACACTGAAGCTTTCTTT. Amino acid sequence: CASLRTVGDTEAFF.

In this sample, this clone turned up once. The rearrangement uses TRBV7-2 and TRBJ1-1; tentative D call: TRBD1 (6 bases). Trimming shortened V by 7 bases and J by 2 bases, and 8 bases separated the two germline ends. The CDR3 has 12 residues. Germline CDR1 is SGHTA and CDR2 is FQGNSA. For the CDR3, the DNA is TGTGCCAGCACGGACAGAAACACTGAAGCTTTCTTT. Translated: CASTDRNTEAFF.

The genes are TRBV7-9 and TRBJ2-5, with D uncertain. The CDR3 has 12 residues. Between the trimmed V and J ends, which lost 3 bases and 5 bases, there was a span of 7 bases. Germline lookup yields CDR1 SEHNR and CDR2 FQNEAQ (reference sequence). CDR3 sequence (DNA): TGTGCCAGCAGCTTCCCTTTTGAGACCCAGTACTTC. Its translation: CASSFPFETQYF. The full variable domain, with the rest looked up from reference TRBV7-9 and TRBJ2-5, is DTGVSQNPRHKITKRGQNVTFRCDPISEHNRLYWYRQTLGQGPEFLTYFQNEAQLEKSRLLSDRFSAERPKGSFSTLEIQRTEQGDSAMYLCASSFPFETQYFGPGTRLLVL.

The rearrangement uses TRBV12-3 or TRBV12-4 and TRBJ1-6; D gene unclear. Trimming took 5 bases from V and 3 from J, leaving 2 bases between them. The CDR3 is made up of 12 amino acids. The CDR3 loop is CASSRYNSPLHF. The CDR3 nucleotides read TGTGCCAGCAGTCGCTATAATTCACCCCTCCACTTT.

The chain is built from TRBV5-6 and TRBJ1-4, with 10 bases lining up with TRBD1. V shed 0 bases, J shed 4 bases, and the junction held 0 bases outside the gene matches. Germline CDR1 SGHDT, CDR2 YYEEEE. The CDR3 contains 15 residues. The CDR3 is CASSLGTGGNEKLFF. The DNA for the CDR3 is TGTGCCAGCAGCTTGGGGACAGGGGGTAATGAAAAACTGTTTTTT.

This clone came up once. This rearrangement joins TRBV7-6 to TRBJ2-7; possible D gene TRBD2, 5 bases. The CDR3 is 15 residues long. Trimming took 1 base from V and 6 from J, leaving 16 bases between them. Germline V gives CDR1 SGHVS, CDR2 FNYEAQ. For the CDR3, the DNA is TGTGCCAGCAGCTTAGTCCGGGGTTATAATTTCGAGCAGTACTTC. Protein sequence: CASSLVRGYNFEQYF.

The chain recombines TRBV5-4 with TRBJ2-2; D might be TRBD1 (6 bases). CDR3 length equals 16 residues. The V end lost 4 bases, the J end lost 6 bases, and 19 bases lay between the germline ends. Germline V lookup: CDR1 SGHNT, CDR2 YYREEE (reference sequence). CDR3 protein: CASSGLRDTHAGELFF. The CDR3, as DNA: TGTGCCAGCAGCGGTCTTCGGGACACCCACGCCGGGGAGCTGTTTTTT. Supplemented by reference TRBV5-4 and TRBJ2-2, the full variable domain reads ETGVTQSPTHLIKTRGQQVTLRCSSQSGHNTVSWYQQALGQGPQFIFQYYREEENGRGNFPPRFSGLQFPNYSSELNVNALELDDSALYLCASSGLRDTHAGELFFGEGSRLTVL.

V gene TRBV11-2 combines with J gene TRBJ2-1; TRBD2 agrees at 9 bases. V dropped 5 bases and J dropped 10; count of bases not matched to a gene: 12. This CDR3 comprises 15 residues. Germline CDR1 reads SGHAT; CDR2 reads FQNNGV. The CDR3 is CASSPLAGGLEEQFF. The CDR3 coding sequence is TGTGCCAGCAGCCCCCTTGCGGGGGGGCTCGAGGAGCAGTTCTTC.

The chain joins TRBV9 to TRBJ1-4, with 7 bases that match TRBD1. The CDR3 length is 14 residues. The germline gives CDR1 SGDLS, CDR2 YYNGEE. V shed 3 bases, J shed 6 bases, and the junction held 5 bases outside the gene matches. CDR3 nucleotide sequence: TGTGCCAGCAGCGGCCGGGACAGCGATGAAAAACTGTTTTTT. This codes for CASSGRDSDEKLFF.

This clone came up once. The chain employs TRBV9 and TRBJ1-3; 7 bases match TRBD1. V lost 1 base to trimming and J lost 4 bases; unmatched junction nucleotides: 5. CDR3 size: 15 residues. Germline loops: CDR1 SGDLS, CDR2 YYNGEE. The CDR3 DNA follows: TGTGCCAGCAGCGTAACGACAGGGTCCGGAAACACCATATATTTT. Amino acid sequence: CASSVTTGSGNTIYF.

V usage is TRBV30 and J usage is TRBJ2-7, with D maybe TRBD1 (5 bases). Between the trimmed V and J ends, which lost 0 bases and 5 bases, there was a span of 11 bases. Germline values: CDR1 GTSNPN, CDR2 SVGIG (reference sequence). The CDR3 sequence is 13 residues long. The CDR3 DNA sequence: TGTGCCTGGAGTGTCTGGGGCCACGACGAGCAGTACTTC. Amino acid sequence: CAWSVWGHDEQYF. Filled out from reference TRBV30 and TRBJ2-7, the complete variable domain reads SQTIHQWPATLVQPVGSPLSLECTVEGTSNPNLYWYRQAAGRGLQLLFYSVGIGQISSEVPQNLSASRPQDRQFILSSKKLLLSDSGFYLCAWSVWGHDEQYFGPGTRLTVT.

The J gene is TRBJ1-5, the V gene TRBV12-5; no firm D call. V was cut by 5 bases and J by 5 bases, with 19 bases left in between. Germline lookup yields CDR1 LGHNT and CDR2 FRNRAP. The length of the CDR3 is 16 residues. The CDR3 spells CASGAPIRGMHQPQHF. DNA for the CDR3: TGTGCTAGTGGTGCCCCAATAAGAGGGATGCATCAGCCCCAGCATTTT.

This chain joins TRBV20-1 and TRBJ2-7, with D perhaps matching TRBD2 (6 bases). Germline V gives CDR1 DFQATT, CDR2 SNEGSKA (reference sequence). The CDR3 contains 15 residues. V was pared by 3 bases and J by 3 bases, with 18 bases between. The CDR3, as DNA: TGCAGTGCTAGTTCATCCGGGACTCCGAGCTACGAGCAGTACTTC. Translation: CSASSSGTPSYEQYF.